Listed below are T cell receptor beta chains from one sample, sequenced in a study of glioma-infiltrating T cells. Via MiXCR, TCRdb re-called the multiplex PCR reads, giving one row per CDR3 protein. Of about 93,000 distinct CDR3 sequences in the sample, 40% were seen once. Material: glioma tissue, nonneoplastic brain tissue, or PBMCs (not recorded which). These receptors were obtained from a human donor with low-grade glioma or glioblastoma, undergoing nonglioma brain surgery, or in good health (not recorded which). Each CDR3 is given with its conserved first and last residue. Fields, in order: D gene, clone size, J gene, V gene, CDR3 protein, CDR3 DNA. D genes are given only for firm matches. Rows may omit the clone size; those that give it use once, few, many or a size class.

D: NA; size: once; J: TRBJ1-2; V: TRBV20-1; CDR3: CSARDPTKEGGYTF; DNA: TGCAGTGCTAGAGATCCCACAAAGGAAGGGGGCTACACCTTC
D: TRBD2; size: many; J: TRBJ2-1; V: TRBV19; CDR3: CASSILSLAGVNEQFF; DNA: TGTGCCAGTAGTATTCTCTCACTAGCGGGAGTCAATGAGCAGTTCTTC
D: NA; size: many; J: TRBJ2-1; V: TRBV19; CDR3: CASSIEGGSYNEQFF; DNA: TGTGCCAGTAGTATAGAAGGAGGCTCCTACAATGAGCAGTTCTTC
D: NA; size: NA; J: TRBJ1-2; V: TRBV6-5; CDR3: CASSYCTDYGYTF; DNA: TGTGCCAGCAGTTATTGCACCGACTATGGCTACACCTTC
D: NA; size: NA; J: TRBJ2-1; V: TRBV28; CDR3: CAILQGYNEQFF; DNA: TGTGCCATCCTGCAGGGCTACAATGAGCAGTTCTTC
D: NA; size: many; J: TRBJ2-7; V: TRBV7-6; CDR3: CASSLGVGAYEQYF; DNA: TGTGCCAGCAGCTTAGGGGTCGGTGCCTACGAGCAGTACTTC
D: NA; size: NA; J: TRBJ1-1; V: TRBV13; CDR3: CARSLDNTEAFF; DNA: TGTGCCAGAAGCTTAGATAACACTGAAGCTTTCTTT
D: NA; size: few; J: TRBJ1-2; V: TRBV4-1; CDR3: CASSPEPSNYGYTF; DNA: TGCGCCAGCAGCCCAGAGCCCTCTAACTATGGCTACACCTTC
D: TRBD1; size: many; J: TRBJ2-6; V: TRBV6-1; CDR3: CATMVQGASSGANVLTF; DNA: TGTGCCACCATGGTACAGGGGGCCTCCTCTGGGGCCAACGTCCTGACTTTC
D: NA; size: many; J: TRBJ2-2; V: TRBV3-1; CDR3: CASSPLFYGSTGELFF; DNA: TGTGCCAGCAGCCCCCTATTTTACGGGTCCACCGGGGAGCTGTTTTTT
D: NA; size: NA; J: TRBJ2-7; V: TRBV15; CDR3: CATCRDQEASYQQYF; DNA: TGTGCCACCTGCAGAGATCAAGAGGCCTCCTACCAGCAGTACTTC
D: NA; size: NA; J: TRBJ1-2; V: TRBV20-1; CDR3: CSARESGMGYGYTF; DNA: TGCAGTGCTAGAGAATCAGGGATGGGGTATGGCTACACATTC
D: NA; size: NA; J: TRBJ2-1; V: TRBV6-1; CDR3: CASRAGQSYNEQFF; DNA: TGTGCCAGCAGGGCGGGACAGTCCTACAATGAGCAGTTCTTC
D: NA; size: NA; J: TRBJ2-3; V: TRBV4-1; CDR3: CASSRERTQYF; DNA: TGCGCCAGCAGCCGAGAGCGGACGCAGTATTTT
D: NA; size: NA; J: TRBJ2-1; V: TRBV6-9; CDR3: CASSYESFGLSEQFF; DNA: TGTGCCAGCAGTTACGAATCTTTTGGGCTTAGTGAGCAGTTCTTC
D: NA; size: NA; J: TRBJ2-5; V: TRBV12-3/TRBV12-4; CDR3: CASSSAAEETQYF; DNA: TGTGCCAGCAGTTCCGCCGCTGAGGAGACCCAGTACTTC
D: TRBD1; size: many; J: TRBJ1-1; V: TRBV5-1; CDR3: CASSEGQGAMNTEAFF; DNA: TGCGCCAGCAGCGAGGGACAGGGAGCCATGAACACTGAAGCTTTCTTT
D: TRBD2; size: many; J: TRBJ2-5; V: TRBV10-3; CDR3: CAITPGGNQETQYF; DNA: TGTGCCATCACTCCGGGGGGAAACCAAGAGACCCAGTACTTC
D: NA; size: many; J: TRBJ1-6; V: TRBV30; CDR3: CAWSTPTSYNSPLHF; DNA: TGTGCCTGGAGTACACCCACCTCCTATAATTCACCCCTCCACTTT
D: NA; size: many; J: TRBJ2-7; V: TRBV5-6; CDR3: CASSSLASYEQYF; DNA: TGTGCCAGCAGCTCACTAGCTTCCTACGAGCAGTACTTC
D: NA; size: NA; J: TRBJ2-3; V: TRBV4-1; CDR3: CASSQGSTQYF; DNA: TGCGCCAGCAGCCAAGGAAGTACGCAGTATTTT
D: NA; size: many; J: TRBJ1-4; V: TRBV20-1; CDR3: CSARPPRGLGEKLFF; DNA: TGCAGTGCTAGACCCCCCCGGGGCCTCGGGGAAAAACTGTTTTTT
D: TRBD2; size: many; J: TRBJ2-7; V: TRBV7-8; CDR3: CASSPLAGDSYEQYF; DNA: TGTGCCAGCAGCCCCCTAGCGGGAGACTCCTACGAGCAGTACTTC
D: TRBD2; size: few; J: TRBJ2-1; V: TRBV5-6; CDR3: CASSSRPGLAGNEQFF; DNA: TGTGCCAGCAGCTCCCGACCGGGACTAGCGGGCAATGAGCAGTTCTTC
D: TRBD2; size: once; J: TRBJ2-1; V: TRBV20-1; CDR3: CSAFNAGGAYNERFF; DNA: TGCAGTGCCTTTAATGCGGGGGGCGCCTACAATGAGCGGTTCTTC
D: NA; size: NA; J: TRBJ2-7; V: TRBV29-1; CDR3: CSVQAQGYFEQYF; DNA: TGCAGCGTTCAAGCGCAGGGCTACTTCGAGCAGTACTTC
D: NA; size: many; J: TRBJ1-5; V: TRBV19; CDR3: CASSLKVIGSNQPQHF; DNA: TGTGCCAGTAGCCTTAAGGTAATTGGGAGCAATCAGCCCCAGCATTTT
D: NA; size: NA; J: TRBJ2-6; V: TRBV5-1; CDR3: CASSLFSRAGANVLTF; DNA: TGCGCCAGCAGCTTGTTTTCCAGGGCTGGGGCCAACGTCCTGACTTTC
D: NA; size: many; J: TRBJ2-7; V: TRBV5-1; CDR3: CASSSGDDSQWQYF; DNA: TGCGCCAGCAGCTCCGGGGACGACAGTCAATGGCAGTACTTC
D: NA; size: NA; J: TRBJ2-5; V: TRBV20-1; CDR3: CSARGGSDYEQYF; DNA: TGCAGTGCTAGAGGAGGCAGTGACTACGAACAGTACTTC
D: NA; size: NA; J: TRBJ1-1; V: TRBV19; CDR3: CASSWDFTEAFF; DNA: TGTGCCAGTAGTTGGGACTTCACTGAAGCTTTCTTT
D: NA; size: NA; J: TRBJ2-4; V: TRBV4-1; CDR3: CSGSPQDTKNIQYF; DNA: TGCTCCGGCAGCCCCCAGGACACCAAAAACATTCAGTACTTC
D: TRBD1; size: NA; J: TRBJ1-1; V: TRBV6-2/TRBV6-3; CDR3: CASRSPGQGPLNTEAFF; DNA: TGTGCCAGCAGGTCACCGGGACAGGGCCCGTTGAACACTGAAGCTTTCTTT
D: TRBD1; size: NA; J: TRBJ1-5; V: TRBV29-1; CDR3: CSSGQGGNQPQHF; DNA: TGCAGCAGCGGACAGGGCGGCAATCAGCCCCAGCATTTT
D: NA; size: many; J: TRBJ2-1; V: TRBV7-2; CDR3: CASSLAFGNNEQFF; DNA: TGTGCCAGCAGCTTAGCATTCGGGAACAATGAGCAGTTCTTC